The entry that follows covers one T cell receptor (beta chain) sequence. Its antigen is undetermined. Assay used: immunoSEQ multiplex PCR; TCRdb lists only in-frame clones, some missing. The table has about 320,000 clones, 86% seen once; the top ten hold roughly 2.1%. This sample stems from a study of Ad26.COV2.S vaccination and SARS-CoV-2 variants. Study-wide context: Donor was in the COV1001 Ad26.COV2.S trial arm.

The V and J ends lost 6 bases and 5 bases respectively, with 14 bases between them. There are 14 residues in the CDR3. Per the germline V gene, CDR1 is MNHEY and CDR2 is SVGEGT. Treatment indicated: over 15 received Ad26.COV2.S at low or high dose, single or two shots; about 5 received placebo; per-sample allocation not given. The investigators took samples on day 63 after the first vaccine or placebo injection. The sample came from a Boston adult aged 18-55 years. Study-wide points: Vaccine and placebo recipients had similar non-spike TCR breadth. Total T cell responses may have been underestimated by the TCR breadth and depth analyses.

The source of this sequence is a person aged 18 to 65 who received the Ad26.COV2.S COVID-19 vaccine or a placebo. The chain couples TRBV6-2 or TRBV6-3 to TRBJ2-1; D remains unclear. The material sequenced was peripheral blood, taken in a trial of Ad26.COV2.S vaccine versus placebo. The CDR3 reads CASSPRTYHNEQFF. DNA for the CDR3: TGTGCCAGCAGCCCCCGGACCTATCACAATGAGCAGTTCTTC.